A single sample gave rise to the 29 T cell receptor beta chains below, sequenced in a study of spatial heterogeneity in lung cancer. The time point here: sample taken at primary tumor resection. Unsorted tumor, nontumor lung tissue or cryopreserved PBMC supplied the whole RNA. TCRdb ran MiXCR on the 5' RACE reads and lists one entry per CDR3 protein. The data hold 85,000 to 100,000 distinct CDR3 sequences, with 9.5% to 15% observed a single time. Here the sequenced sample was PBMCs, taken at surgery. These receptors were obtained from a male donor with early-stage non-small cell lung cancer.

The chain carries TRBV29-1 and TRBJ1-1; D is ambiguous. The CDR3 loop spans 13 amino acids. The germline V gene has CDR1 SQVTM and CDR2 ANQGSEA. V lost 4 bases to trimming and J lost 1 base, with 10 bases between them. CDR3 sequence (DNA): TGCAGCGTTGTTGCTGTGGAGAACACTGAAGCTTTCTTT. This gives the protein CSVVAVENTEAFF.

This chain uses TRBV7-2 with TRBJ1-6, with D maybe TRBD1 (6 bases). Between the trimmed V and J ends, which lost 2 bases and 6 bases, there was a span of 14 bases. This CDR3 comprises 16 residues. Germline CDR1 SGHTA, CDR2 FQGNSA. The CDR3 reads CASSLLQGLGNSPLHF. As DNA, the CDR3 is TGTGCCAGCAGCTTACTGCAGGGGCTTGGTAATTCACCCCTCCACTTT.

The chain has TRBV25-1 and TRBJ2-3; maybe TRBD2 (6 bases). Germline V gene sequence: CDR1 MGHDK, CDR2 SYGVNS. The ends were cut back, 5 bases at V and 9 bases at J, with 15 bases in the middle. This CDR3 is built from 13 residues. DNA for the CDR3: TGTGCCAGCAGTAACCCGGGCCGGGGGACGCAGTATTTT. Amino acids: CASSNPGRGTQYF.

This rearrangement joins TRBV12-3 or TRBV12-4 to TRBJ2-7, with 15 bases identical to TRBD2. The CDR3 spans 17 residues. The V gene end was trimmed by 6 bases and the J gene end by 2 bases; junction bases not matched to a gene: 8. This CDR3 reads CASSPGTSGGTAYEQYF. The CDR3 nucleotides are TGTGCCAGCAGCCCCGGGACTAGCGGGGGGACGGCCTACGAGCAGTACTTC.

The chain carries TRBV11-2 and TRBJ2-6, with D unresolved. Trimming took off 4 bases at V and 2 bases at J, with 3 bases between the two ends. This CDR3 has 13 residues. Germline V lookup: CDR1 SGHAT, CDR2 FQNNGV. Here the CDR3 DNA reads TGTGCCAGCAGCTATACTGGGGCCAACGTCCTGACTTTC. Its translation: CASSYTGANVLTF.

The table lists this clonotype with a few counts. The CDR3 region is CASSLGLGGTGELFF. The CDR3 DNA is TGCGCCAGCAGCTTGGGACTCGGAGGCACCGGGGAGCTGTTTTTT. The rearrangement joins TRBV5-1 to TRBJ2-2, with D maybe TRBD2 (5 bases). The CDR3 consists of 15 residues. Per the germline V gene, CDR1 is SGHRS and CDR2 is YFSETQ. Trimming stripped 0 bases from V and 4 bases from J, with 10 bases between.

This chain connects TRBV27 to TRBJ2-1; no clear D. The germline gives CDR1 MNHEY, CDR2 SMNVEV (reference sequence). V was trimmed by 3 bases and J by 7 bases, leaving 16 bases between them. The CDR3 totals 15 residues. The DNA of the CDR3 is TGTGCCAGCAGTTTGGGTCAGGCCCTAAGGAATGAGCAGTTCTTC. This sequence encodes CASSLGQALRNEQFF.

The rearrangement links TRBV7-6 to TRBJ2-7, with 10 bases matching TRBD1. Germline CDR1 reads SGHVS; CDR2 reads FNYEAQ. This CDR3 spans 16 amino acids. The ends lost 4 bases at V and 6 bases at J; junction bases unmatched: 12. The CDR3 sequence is CASSSRTGTGAAEQYF. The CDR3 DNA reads TGTGCCAGCAGCTCCAGAACCGGGACAGGGGCGGCCGAGCAGTACTTC.

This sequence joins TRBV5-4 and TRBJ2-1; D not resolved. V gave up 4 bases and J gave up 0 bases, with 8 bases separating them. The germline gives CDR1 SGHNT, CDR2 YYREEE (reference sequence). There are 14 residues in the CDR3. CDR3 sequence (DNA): TGTGCCAGCAGCAAGTGGACCTCCTACAATGAGCAGTTCTTC. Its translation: CASSKWTSYNEQFF.

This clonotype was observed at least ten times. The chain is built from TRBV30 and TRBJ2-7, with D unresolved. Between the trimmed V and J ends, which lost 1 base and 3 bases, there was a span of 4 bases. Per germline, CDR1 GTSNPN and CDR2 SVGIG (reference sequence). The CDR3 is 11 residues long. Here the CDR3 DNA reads TGTGCCTGGAGTGGTCGCTACGAGCAGTACTTC. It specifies CAWSGRYEQYF.

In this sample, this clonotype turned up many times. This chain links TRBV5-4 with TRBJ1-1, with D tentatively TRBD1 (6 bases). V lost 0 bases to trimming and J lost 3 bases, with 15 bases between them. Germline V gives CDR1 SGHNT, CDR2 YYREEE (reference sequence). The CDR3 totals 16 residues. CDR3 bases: TGTGCCAGCAGCTTGGGGGACATAGGGTACGACACTGAAGCTTTCTTT. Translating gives CASSLGDIGYDTEAFF. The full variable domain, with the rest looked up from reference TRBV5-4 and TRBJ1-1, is ETGVTQSPTHLIKTRGQQVTLRCSSQSGHNTVSWYQQALGQGPQFIFQYYREEENGRGNFPPRFSGLQFPNYSSELNVNALELDDSALYLCASSLGDIGYDTEAFFGQGTRLTVV.

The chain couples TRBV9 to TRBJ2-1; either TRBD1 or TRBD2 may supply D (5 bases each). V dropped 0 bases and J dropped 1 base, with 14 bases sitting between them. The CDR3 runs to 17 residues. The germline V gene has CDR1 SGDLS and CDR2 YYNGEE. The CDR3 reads CASSVGGGISSYNEQFF. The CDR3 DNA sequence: TGTGCCAGCAGCGTAGGTGGGGGAATATCGTCCTACAATGAGCAGTTCTTC.

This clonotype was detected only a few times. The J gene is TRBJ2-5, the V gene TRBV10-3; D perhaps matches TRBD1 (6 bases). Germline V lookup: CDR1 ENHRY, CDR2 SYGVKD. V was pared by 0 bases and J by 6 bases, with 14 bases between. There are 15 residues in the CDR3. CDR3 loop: CAISESTRQDKTQYF. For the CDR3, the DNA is TGTGCCATCAGTGAGTCGACTCGACAGGACAAGACCCAGTACTTC.

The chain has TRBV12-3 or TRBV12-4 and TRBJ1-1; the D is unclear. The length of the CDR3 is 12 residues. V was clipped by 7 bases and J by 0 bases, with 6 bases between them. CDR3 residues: CASMGMNTEAFF. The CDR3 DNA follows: TGTGCCAGCATGGGGATGAACACTGAAGCTTTCTTT.

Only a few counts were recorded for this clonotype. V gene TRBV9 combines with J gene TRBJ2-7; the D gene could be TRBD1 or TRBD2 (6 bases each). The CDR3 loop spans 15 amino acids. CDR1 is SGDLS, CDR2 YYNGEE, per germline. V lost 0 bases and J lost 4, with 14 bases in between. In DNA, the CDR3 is TGTGCCAGCAGCGTAGAGGGGAGGACAGATTACGAGCAGTACTTC. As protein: CASSVEGRTDYEQYF.

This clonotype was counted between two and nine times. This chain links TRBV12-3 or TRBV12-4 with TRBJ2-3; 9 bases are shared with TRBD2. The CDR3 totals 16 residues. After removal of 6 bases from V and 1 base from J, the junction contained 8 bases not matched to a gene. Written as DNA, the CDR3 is TGTGCCAGCAGGTTGCGCAGACTAGCGGGCACAGATACGCAGTATTTT. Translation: CASRLRRLAGTDTQYF.

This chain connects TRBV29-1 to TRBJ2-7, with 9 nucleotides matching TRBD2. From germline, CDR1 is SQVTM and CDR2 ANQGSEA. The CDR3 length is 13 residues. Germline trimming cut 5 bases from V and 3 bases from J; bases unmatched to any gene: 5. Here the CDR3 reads CSVPASGNYEQYF. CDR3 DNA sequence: TGCAGCGTTCCGGCTAGCGGGAACTACGAGCAGTACTTC.

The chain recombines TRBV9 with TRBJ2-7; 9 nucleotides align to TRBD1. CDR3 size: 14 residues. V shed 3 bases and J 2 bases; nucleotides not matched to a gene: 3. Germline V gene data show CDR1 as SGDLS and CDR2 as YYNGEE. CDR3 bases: TGTGCCAGCAGCGCGGGACAGGGAACCTACGAGCAGTACTTC. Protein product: CASSAGQGTYEQYF.

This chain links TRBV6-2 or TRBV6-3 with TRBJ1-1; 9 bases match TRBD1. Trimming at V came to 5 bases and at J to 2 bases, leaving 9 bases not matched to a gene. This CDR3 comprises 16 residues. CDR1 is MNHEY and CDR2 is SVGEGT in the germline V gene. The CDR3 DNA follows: TGTGCCAGCAGTCCCCGACAGGGGGGAGAAAACACTGAAGCTTTCTTT. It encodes CASSPRQGGENTEAFF.

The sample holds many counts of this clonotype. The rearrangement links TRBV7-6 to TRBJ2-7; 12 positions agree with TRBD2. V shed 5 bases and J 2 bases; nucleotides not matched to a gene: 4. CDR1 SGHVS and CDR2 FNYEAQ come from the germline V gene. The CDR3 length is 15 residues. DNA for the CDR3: TGTGCCAGCAGCACCCTAGCGGGGGGGCCCTACGAGCAGTACTTC. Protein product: CASSTLAGGPYEQYF. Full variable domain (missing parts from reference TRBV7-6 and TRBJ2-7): GAGVSQSPRYKVTKRGQDVALRCDPISGHVSLYWYRQALGQGPEFLTYFNYEAQQDKSGLPNDRFSAERPEGSISTLTIQRTEQRDSAMYRCASSTLAGGPYEQYFGPGTRLTVT.

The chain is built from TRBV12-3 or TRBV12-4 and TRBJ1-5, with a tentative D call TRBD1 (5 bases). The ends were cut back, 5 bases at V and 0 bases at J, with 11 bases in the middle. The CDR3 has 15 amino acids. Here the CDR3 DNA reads TGTGCCAGCAGTCCTGACAGCCTTAGCAATCAGCCCCAGCATTTT. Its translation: CASSPDSLSNQPQHF.

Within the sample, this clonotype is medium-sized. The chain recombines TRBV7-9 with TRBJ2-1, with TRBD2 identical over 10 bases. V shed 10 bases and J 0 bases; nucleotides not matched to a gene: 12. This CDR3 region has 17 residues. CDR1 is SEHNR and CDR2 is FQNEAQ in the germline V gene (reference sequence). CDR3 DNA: TGTGCCAAAAAGCCTCTCTCTAGCGGGAGCTCCTACAATGAGCAGTTCTTC. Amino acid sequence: CAKKPLSSGSSYNEQFF.

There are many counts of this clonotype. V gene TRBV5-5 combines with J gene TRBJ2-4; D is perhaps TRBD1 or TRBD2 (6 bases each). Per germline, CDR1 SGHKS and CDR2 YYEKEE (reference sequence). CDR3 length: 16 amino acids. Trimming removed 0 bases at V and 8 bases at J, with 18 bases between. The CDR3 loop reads CASSLDPTGGGDIQYF. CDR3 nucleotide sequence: TGTGCCAGCAGCTTGGACCCGACAGGCGGCGGGGACATTCAGTACTTC.

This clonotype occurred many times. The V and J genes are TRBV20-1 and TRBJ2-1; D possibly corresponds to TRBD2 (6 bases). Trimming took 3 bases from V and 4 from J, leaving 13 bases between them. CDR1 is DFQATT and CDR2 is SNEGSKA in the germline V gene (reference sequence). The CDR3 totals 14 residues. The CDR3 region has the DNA TGCAGTGCTAGGCGGGACCACTTATACAATGAGCAGTTCTTC. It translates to CSARRDHLYNEQFF.

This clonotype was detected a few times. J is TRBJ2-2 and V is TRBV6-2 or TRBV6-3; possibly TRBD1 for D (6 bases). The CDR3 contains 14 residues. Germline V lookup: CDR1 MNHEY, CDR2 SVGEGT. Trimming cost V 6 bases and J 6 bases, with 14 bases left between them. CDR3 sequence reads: CASRYTGSAGELFF. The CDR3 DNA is TGTGCCAGCAGGTACACAGGGAGCGCCGGGGAGCTGTTTTTT.

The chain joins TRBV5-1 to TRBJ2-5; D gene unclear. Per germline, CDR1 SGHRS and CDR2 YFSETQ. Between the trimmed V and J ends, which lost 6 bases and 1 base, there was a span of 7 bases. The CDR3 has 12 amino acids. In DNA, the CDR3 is TGCGCCAGCAATCGGGCCCAAGAGACCCAGTACTTC. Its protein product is CASNRAQETQYF.

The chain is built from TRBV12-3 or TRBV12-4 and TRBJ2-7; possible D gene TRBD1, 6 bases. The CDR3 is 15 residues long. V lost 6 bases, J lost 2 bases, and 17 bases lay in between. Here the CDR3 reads CASRLEDSETYEQYF. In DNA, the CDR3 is TGTGCCAGCAGACTCGAGGACAGTGAAACCTACGAGCAGTACTTC.

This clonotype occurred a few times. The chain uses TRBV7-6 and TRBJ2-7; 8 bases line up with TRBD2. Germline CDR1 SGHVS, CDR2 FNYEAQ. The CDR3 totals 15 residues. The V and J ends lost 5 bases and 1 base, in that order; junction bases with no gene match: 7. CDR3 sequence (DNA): TGTGCCAGCAGCCCGGGGGGGGTCTCATCCTACGAGCAGTACTTC. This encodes CASSPGGVSSYEQYF.

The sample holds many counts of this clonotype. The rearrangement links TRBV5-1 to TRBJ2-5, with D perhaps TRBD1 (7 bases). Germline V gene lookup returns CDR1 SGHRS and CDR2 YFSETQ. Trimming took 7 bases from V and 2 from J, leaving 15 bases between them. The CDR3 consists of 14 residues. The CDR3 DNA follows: TGCGCCAGCTCGGAGGGACAGCCTCAAGAGACCCAGTACTTC. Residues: CASSEGQPQETQYF.